A selection of T cell receptor beta chains follows, all from one sample in a study of response to subunit inactivated influenza vaccine. TCRdb reprocessed the RT-PCR reads with MiXCR, giving one entry per CDR3 protein. This sample has about 190,000 distinct CDR3 sequences, with 13% to 15% found just once. This material consisted of CD8+ T cells sorted from PBMCs, taken roughly 5 days after vaccination. All receptors derive from a man aged 45-60 years who received an inactivated influenza vaccine. CDR3s include the opening cysteine and the closing phenylalanine or tryptophan. A D gene is named only where the DNA matches it firmly. Expanded clones get a size class; other rows say once, few or many, or leave the size out.

TRBJ1-2 - - TRBV6-2/TRBV6-3 TGTGCCAGCAGTTACTCGAATCAGGGATGGAATGGCTACACCTTC CASSYSNQGWNGYTF
TRBJ2-1 - TRBD2 TRBV14 TGTGCCAGCAGCCAAGATCTTAGCGGGAGTGGTGAGCAGTTCTTC CASSQDLSGSGEQFF
TRBJ2-7 few - TRBV7-9 TGTGCCAGCAGCCCAGGGGAAACGCGCGAGCAGTACTTC CASSPGETREQYF
TRBJ1-4 - - TRBV20-1 TGCAGTGCTAGAGATTTCACAGGGCCTAATGAAAAACTGTTTTTT CSARDFTGPNEKLFF
TRBJ1-1 - - TRBV6-5 TGTGCCAGCAGTTTCACACAGAACACTGAAGCTTTCTTT CASSFTQNTEAFF
TRBJ2-5 - TRBD2 TRBV6-1 TGTGCCAGCAGCCCCAGGCGGGGGGGAAAAGAGACCCAGTACTTC CASSPRRGGKETQYF
TRBJ1-4 few - TRBV2 TGTGCCAGCATCGTCTCCTTGGGGATTCTGGGCGAAAAACTGTTTTTT CASIVSLGILGEKLFF
TRBJ1-5 few - TRBV28 TGTGCCAGCAGCTACCACGGGACCCAAGATTTT CASSYHGTQDF
TRBJ2-1 - - TRBV9 TGTGCCAGCAGCGTAGCGGCGGGCTCCTACAATGAGCAGTTCTTC CASSVAAGSYNEQFF
TRBJ2-7 few TRBD1 TRBV28 TGTGCCAGCAGACGAACGGGACAGGCCCCTGGAAAGCAGTACTTC CASRRTGQAPGKQYF
TRBJ2-3 many - TRBV7-9 TGTGCCAGCAGCTTATCGGCAGATACGCAGTATTTT CASSLSADTQYF
TRBJ2-2 few - TRBV6-1 TGTGCCAGCAGTATTACCGGTCCTGACACCGGGGAGCTGTTTTTT CASSITGPDTGELFF
TRBJ2-3 - TRBD2 TRBV7-9 TGTGCCAGCAGCTTCTTAGCGGGGAAGGCAGATACGCAGTATTTT CASSFLAGKADTQYF
TRBJ2-1 many TRBD2 TRBV27 TGTGCCAGCAGTTTACTAGCGGGAAGTGATGAGCAGTTCTTC CASSLLAGSDEQFF
TRBJ2-5 - - TRBV27 TGTGCCAGCAGAAAGTTTGAGGCAGGGGTAGAAGAGACCCAGTACTTC CASRKFEAGVEETQYF
TRBJ2-7 - TRBD1 TRBV28 TGTGCCAGTAGGGACAGGAAGAGCTCCTACGAGCAGTACTTC CASRDRKSSYEQYF
TRBJ2-1 - TRBD2 TRBV15 TGTGCCACCAGCGCCACTAGCGGGGCTGGGAATGAGCAGTTCTTC CATSATSGAGNEQFF
TRBJ2-1 few TRBD2 TRBV24-1 TGTGCCACCAGTGAAGGCGCGGGAGGTCTCTACAATGAGCAGTTCTTC CATSEGAGGLYNEQFF
TRBJ2-5 - - TRBV7-9 TGTGCCAGCAGCTTAGTAGGGCAGGACCAAGAGACCCAGTACTTC CASSLVGQDQETQYF
TRBJ2-7 few TRBD2 TRBV7-6 TGTGCCAGCAGCTTAGCGGGTAGCGGGGGGGAGCAGTACTTC CASSLAGSGGEQYF
TRBJ2-1 - - TRBV4-3 TGCGCCAGCAGCCCTGATGGGTCCGTTAGACCGGATGAGCAGTTCTTC CASSPDGSVRPDEQFF
TRBJ1-1 few - TRBV4-1 TGCGCCAGCAGCCAGGGACCCCTAATTTCCGCTGAAGCTTTCTTT CASSQGPLISAEAFF
TRBJ2-7 - TRBD2 TRBV2 TGTGCCAGCAGCGCCGGGACTAGCGGGAGGGCCCACTACGAGCAGTACTTC CASSAGTSGRAHYEQYF
TRBJ2-3 few TRBD2 TRBV20-1 TGCAGTGCTAGAGAGGAGCGGGGGATCACAGATACGCAGTATTTT CSAREERGITDTQYF